This T cell receptor (beta chain) comes out of a study of post-analysis software for immune sequencing data. Study-wide context: Disease courses included relapsing-remitting, secondary progressive and progressive-relapsing multiple sclerosis.

Germline loops: CDR1 ENHRY, CDR2 SYGVKD. This CDR3 is built from 14 residues. As for this clonotype: What it binds is not known. An end of the junction differs from the germline gene, which may be a read error.

Sequencing libraries made from TCR beta cDNA carried unique molecular identifiers. Input amounts of roughly 0.85 to 10 million T cells were used. These gave 500,000 or so cDNA molecules, so each molecule approximated one T cell. TCRdb recomputed calls from the PCR reads with MiXCR, one row per CDR3 protein. Altogether 650,000 to 850,000 distinct CDR3 sequences are present, about half being singletons, with the ten largest covering just under 5%. Overall study results and limits: The study found TRBV5-6, TRBV5-1 and TRBV20-1 among about five TRBV segments more frequent in patients than controls.

The chain is built from TRBV10-3 and TRBJ1-2; no firm D call. The receptor's source is a girl aged 5 to 17 with multiple sclerosis. The sample comprised blood. CDR3 coding DNA: TGTGCCATCGGTGAAAACACCGTTAGCTATGGCTACACCTTC. Protein: CAIGENTVSYGYTF.